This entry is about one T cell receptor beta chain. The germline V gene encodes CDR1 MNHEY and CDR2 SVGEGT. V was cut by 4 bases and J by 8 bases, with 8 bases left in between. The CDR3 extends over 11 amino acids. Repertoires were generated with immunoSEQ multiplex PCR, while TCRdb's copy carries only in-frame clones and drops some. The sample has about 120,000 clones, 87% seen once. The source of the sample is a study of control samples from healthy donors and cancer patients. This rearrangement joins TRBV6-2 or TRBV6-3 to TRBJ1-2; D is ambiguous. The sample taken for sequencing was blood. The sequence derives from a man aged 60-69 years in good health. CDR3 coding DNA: TGTGCCAGCAGTTCAAGTCCCGGCTACACCTTC. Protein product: CASSSSPGYTF.